The clone carrying this T cell receptor (beta chain) was seen a handful of times. The V end lost 0 bases, the J end lost 6 bases, and 6 bases lay between the germline ends. CDR3 length: 13 amino acids. In germline, CDR1 is SGHRS, CDR2 YFSETQ. These data are taken from a study of graft-versus-host responses after intestinal transplantation. Data came from immunoSEQ multiplex PCR; TCRdb stores just in-frame clones and leaves some out. Among roughly 46,000 clones, 80% to 95% were seen once, and the ten largest hold approximately 6%. V usage is TRBV5-1 and J usage is TRBJ2-2; a possible D gene is TRBD2 (5 bases). This TCR was sampled from a human patient who received an intestinal transplant, so some T cells may come from the graft donor. Specimen: PBMCs, collected about 120 weeks after a first intestinal transplant, on the day of a second. This CDR3 is CASSLEGAGELFF. DNA for the CDR3: TGCGCCAGCAGCTTGGAGGGAGCCGGGGAGCTGTTTTTT.